This T cell receptor beta chain was captured by sequencing in a study of cytomegalovirus exposure and HLA in healthy donors. Study-level findings and limits: Several V segments, TRBV6-2 and TRBV6-3 among them, could not be told apart and were dropped. Many donors shared some public TCRs, even though most TCR sequences were rare. A later analysis linked a missense variant in DCLRE1C to the trimming of TCR beta V and J genes.

With 60 Vbeta and 13 Jbeta primers, the PCR was carried out. The repertoire was sequenced with immunoSEQ multiplex PCR; TCRdb's copy has only in-frame clones and lacks some. The data hold roughly 100,000 clones, with nearly 65% observed a single time. With regard to this clone: What it binds is unknown.

The germline CDR1 and CDR2 sequences are LGHNA and YNFKEQ. The CDR3 loop spans 18 amino acids. V shed 0 bases, J shed 5 bases, and the junction held 13 bases outside the gene matches. Material for sequencing was PBMCs. The J gene is TRBJ2-1, the V gene TRBV4-2; 7 bases agree with TRBD1. The receptor was derived from a human donor in good health. CDR3 sequence reads: CASSQDPGRQGWDNEQFF. The CDR3 nucleotides read TGTGCCAGCAGCCAAGATCCCGGGCGACAGGGATGGGACAATGAGCAGTTCTTC.